This entry is about one T cell receptor (beta chain). The entry originates in a study of neurological immune-mediated disorders. The study built unsorted libraries from 2 million PBMCs kept at -80 C. Synthesis of cDNA was accomplished via 5'RACE employing 10-nucleotide random UMIs. TCRdb reanalysed the 5' RACE reads using MiXCR and keeps one entry per CDR3 protein. The profile shows about 40,000 distinct CDR3 sequences, around 2.5% of them singletons. Sequencing input: PBMCs. This receptor was taken from a man aged 45 to 65 with multiple sclerosis.

The DNA for the CDR3 is TGTGCCAGCAGCTCCCGGCCAGGGAACACCGGGGAGCTGTTTTTT. It specifies CASSSRPGNTGELFF. The chain recombines TRBV7-2 with TRBJ2-2; the D is unclear. V dropped 4 bases and J dropped 1 base, with 10 bases sitting between them. The CDR3 has 15 amino acids. Per the germline V gene, CDR1 is SGHTA and CDR2 is FQGNSA. Looking up the rest from reference TRBV7-2 and TRBJ2-2 gives the full variable domain: GAGVSQSPSNKVTEKGKDVELRCDPISGHTALYWYRQSLGQGLEFLIYFQGNSAPDKSGLPSDRFSAERTGGSVSTLTIQRTQQEDSAVYLCASSSRPGNTGELFFGEGSRLTVL.